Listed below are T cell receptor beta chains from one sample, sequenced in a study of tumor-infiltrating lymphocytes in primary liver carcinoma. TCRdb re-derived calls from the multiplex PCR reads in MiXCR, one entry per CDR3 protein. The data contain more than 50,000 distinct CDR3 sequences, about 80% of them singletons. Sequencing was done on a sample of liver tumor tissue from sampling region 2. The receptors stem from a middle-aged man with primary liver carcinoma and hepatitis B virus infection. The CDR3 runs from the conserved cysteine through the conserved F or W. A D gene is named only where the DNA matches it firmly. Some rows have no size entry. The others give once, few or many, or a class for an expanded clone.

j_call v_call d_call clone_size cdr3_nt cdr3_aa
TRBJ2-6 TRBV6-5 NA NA TGTGCCAGCAGTCATTGGACGGTGATGAAAGCTGGGGCCAACGTCCTGACTTTC CASSHWTVMKAGANVLTF
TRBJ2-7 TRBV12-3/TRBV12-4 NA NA TGTGCCAGCACCCCACGGGAATATTACGAACAGTACTTC CASTPREYYEQYF
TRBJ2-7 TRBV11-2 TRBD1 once TGTGCCAGCAGCCCCCGACAGGGATGGTTTTACGAGCAGTACTTC CASSPRQGWFYEQYF
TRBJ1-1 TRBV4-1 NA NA TGCGCCAGCAGCCATGGCCTTAATATGAATACTGAAGCTTTCTTT CASSHGLNMNTEAFF
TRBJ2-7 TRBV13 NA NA TGTGCCATCAGCTTGAAGGGCAAGCAGTACTTC CAISLKGKQYF
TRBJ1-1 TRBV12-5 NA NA TGTGCTAGTGGGCCGGGTCGCGCGAGTACTGAAGCTTTCTTT CASGPGRASTEAFF
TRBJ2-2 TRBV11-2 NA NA TGTGCCAGGCTCCCACCGGGAGTGTACACCGGGGAGCTGCCTTTT CARLPPGVYTGELPF
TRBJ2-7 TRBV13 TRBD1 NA TGTGCCAACAGCTTAGCGCTGCGACAGGGGCGCTTCCAGCAGTACTTC CANSLALRQGRFQQYF
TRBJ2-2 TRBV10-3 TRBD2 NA TGTGCCATCGGAGCTAGCGGGTCGAACACCGTGGAGCTGTTTTTT CAIGASGSNTVELFF
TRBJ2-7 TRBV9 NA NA TGTGCCAGCAGCCCAGGGGGGAGGGACTACGAGCAGTACTTC CASSPGGRDYEQYF
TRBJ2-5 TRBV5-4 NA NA TGTGTCAGTAGCTTGAGGGGGCAAGAGACCCAGTACTTC CVSSLRGQETQYF
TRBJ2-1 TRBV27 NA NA TGTGCCAACAGTTTGAGGTATAGCGAATACAATGAGCAGTTCTTC CANSLRYSEYNEQFF
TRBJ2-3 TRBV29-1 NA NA TGCAGCGTTGACGGAGAAGCGCGAATTTTCGCAGATACCCAGTATTTT CSVDGEARIFADTQYF
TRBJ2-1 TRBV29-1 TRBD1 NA TGCAGCGCTCTGAGGGGGACAGGGAACGATGAACAGTTCTTC CSALRGTGNDEQFF
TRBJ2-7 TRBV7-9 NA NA TGTGTCAGCACCTGGGGGGAGAACTACGAGCAGTATTTC CVSTWGENYEQYF
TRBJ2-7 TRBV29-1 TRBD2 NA TGTAGCGCATCGGGACTAGCGGGATTCTACAAGCAGTACTTC CSASGLAGFYKQYF
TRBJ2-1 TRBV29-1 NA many TGCAGCGTTGAATCCAGCGTGAACTCCTATTGGTACAATGAGCAGTTCTTC CSVESSVNSYWYNEQFF
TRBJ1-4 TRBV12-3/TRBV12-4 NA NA TGTGCCAACAGGCTGGGACACGGCGAAAAACTGTTTTTC CANRLGHGEKLFF
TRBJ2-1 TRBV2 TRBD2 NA TGTGCAAGAAGTGTTGATGCGGGAGATTACAATGGGCAGTTCTTC CARSVDAGDYNGQFF
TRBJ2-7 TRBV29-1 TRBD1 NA TGCAGCGTTATAACAGGGGGCAGCCCCTACGAGTACTTC CSVITGGSPYEYF
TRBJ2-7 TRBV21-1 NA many TGTGCCAGCAGCAGCGCCATACACAGGACGCTTGGGGAGCAGTACTTC CASSSAIHRTLGEQYF
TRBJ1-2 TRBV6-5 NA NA TGTGTCAGCAGTTCGGGCGGCTACGGCTACACCTTC CVSSSGGYGYTF